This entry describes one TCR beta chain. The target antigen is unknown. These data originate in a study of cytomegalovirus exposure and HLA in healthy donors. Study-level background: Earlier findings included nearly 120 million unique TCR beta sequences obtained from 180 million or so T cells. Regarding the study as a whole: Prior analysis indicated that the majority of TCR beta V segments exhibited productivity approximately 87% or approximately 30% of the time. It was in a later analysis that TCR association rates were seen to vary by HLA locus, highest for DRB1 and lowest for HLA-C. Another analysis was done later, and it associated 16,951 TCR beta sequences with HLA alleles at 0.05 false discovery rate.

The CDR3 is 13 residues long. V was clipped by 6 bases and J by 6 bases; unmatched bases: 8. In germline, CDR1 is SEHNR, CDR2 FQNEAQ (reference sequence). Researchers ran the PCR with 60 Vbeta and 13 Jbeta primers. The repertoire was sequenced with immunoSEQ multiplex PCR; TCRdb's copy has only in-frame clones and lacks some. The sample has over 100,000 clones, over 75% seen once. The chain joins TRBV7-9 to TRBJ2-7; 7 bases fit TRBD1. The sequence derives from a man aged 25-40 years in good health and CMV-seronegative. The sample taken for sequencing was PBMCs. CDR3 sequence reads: CASRYYRGGEQYF. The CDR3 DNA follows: TGTGCCAGCAGATATTACAGGGGCGGCGAGCAGTACTTC.